This T cell receptor beta chain was captured by sequencing in a study of blood T cell repertoires in COVID-19. About the research overall: The study drew acute and convalescent COVID-19 samples from the United States, Italy and Spain.

How the authors handled the data: Researchers report that nucleated cell counts were estimated from reference gene primer amplification. Clones were sequenced by immunoSEQ multiplex PCR, and TCRdb holds only the in-frame ones, with some missing. Clone size and the V and J calls come from that table; the DNA yielded D and trimming. The sample consists of about 270,000 clones, roughly 93% of them appearing once. Germline V gives CDR1 WSHSY, CDR2 SAAADI. V was cut by 4 bases and J by 4 bases, with 13 bases left in between. The CDR3 is 14 residues long. The specimen sequenced was PBMCs or T cells enriched from blood (not recorded which). This receptor was identified in a middle-aged woman with acute COVID-19. The chain couples TRBV10-2 to TRBJ1-1, with D possibly being TRBD1 (5 bases). The CDR3 sequence: CASSAGGEGTEAFF. The DNA for the CDR3 is TGCGCCAGCAGTGCTGGGGGGGAGGGCACTGAAGCTTTCTTT.